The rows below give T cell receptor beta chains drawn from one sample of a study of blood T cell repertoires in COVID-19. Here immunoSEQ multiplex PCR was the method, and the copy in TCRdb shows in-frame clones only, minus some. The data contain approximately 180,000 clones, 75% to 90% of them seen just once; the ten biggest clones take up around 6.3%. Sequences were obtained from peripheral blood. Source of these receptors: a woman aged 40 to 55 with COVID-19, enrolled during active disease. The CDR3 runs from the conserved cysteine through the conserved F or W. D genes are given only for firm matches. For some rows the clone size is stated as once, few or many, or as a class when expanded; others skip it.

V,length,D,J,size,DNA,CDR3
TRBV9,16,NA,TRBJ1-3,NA,TGTGCCAGCAGCGTAGGAGTCAGGGGATCCGGAAACACCATATATTTT,CASSVGVRGSGNTIYF
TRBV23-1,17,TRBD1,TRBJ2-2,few,TGCGCCAGCAGTCAATCTAGGGACAGGGGATCCACCGGGGAGCTGTTTTTT,CASSQSRDRGSTGELFF
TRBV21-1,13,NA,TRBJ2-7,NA,TGTGCCAGCCCTCAGGGGGCGTGGAACGAGCAGTACTTC,CASPQGAWNEQYF
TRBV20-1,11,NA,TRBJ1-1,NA,TGCAGTGCTAGAGATAGGGGAACGGCTTTCTTT,CSARDRGTAFF
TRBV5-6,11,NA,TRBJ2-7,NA,TGTGCCAGCAGCTCATACGGGGAGCAGTACTTC,CASSSYGEQYF
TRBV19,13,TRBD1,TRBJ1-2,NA,TGTGCCAGTAGTAAGACAGGGAACTATGGCTACACCTTC,CASSKTGNYGYTF
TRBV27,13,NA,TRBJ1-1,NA,TGTGCCAGCAGTTTTCGAGGGGGAACTGAAGCTTTCTTT,CASSFRGGTEAFF
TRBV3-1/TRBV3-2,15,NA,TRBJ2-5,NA,TGTGCCAGCAGCCAAGATATGGGGAAGGGGGAGACCCAGTACTTC,CASSQDMGKGETQYF
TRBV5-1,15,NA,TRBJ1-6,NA,TGCGCCAGCAGCCTGAGTAGCTCCTATAATTCACCCCTCCACTTT,CASSLSSSYNSPLHF
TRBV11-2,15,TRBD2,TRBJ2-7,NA,TGTGCCAGCAGCTTATCGGCGGGAGGACTCTACGAGCAGTACTTC,CASSLSAGGLYEQYF
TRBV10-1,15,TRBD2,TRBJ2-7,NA,TGCACCAGCAGTGAGTCGAGTCGAGCGGGAGGCGAGCAGTACTTC,CTSSESSRAGGEQYF
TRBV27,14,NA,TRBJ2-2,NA,TGTGCCAGCAGTTTCTCCGGGGTCACCGGGGAGCTGTTTTTT,CASSFSGVTGELFF
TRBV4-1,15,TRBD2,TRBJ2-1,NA,TGCGCCAGCTCCACTCTAGCGGGGGGAGCCAATGAGCAGTTCTTC,CASSTLAGGANEQFF
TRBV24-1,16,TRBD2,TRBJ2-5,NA,TGTGCCACCAGTGACCCCGGGGCGGGAGGGGGTGAGACCCAGTACTTC,CATSDPGAGGGETQYF
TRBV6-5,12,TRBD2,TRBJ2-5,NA,TGTGCCAGCAGTTCCAGCGGGACTCCGAGGGACTTC,CASSSSGTPRDF